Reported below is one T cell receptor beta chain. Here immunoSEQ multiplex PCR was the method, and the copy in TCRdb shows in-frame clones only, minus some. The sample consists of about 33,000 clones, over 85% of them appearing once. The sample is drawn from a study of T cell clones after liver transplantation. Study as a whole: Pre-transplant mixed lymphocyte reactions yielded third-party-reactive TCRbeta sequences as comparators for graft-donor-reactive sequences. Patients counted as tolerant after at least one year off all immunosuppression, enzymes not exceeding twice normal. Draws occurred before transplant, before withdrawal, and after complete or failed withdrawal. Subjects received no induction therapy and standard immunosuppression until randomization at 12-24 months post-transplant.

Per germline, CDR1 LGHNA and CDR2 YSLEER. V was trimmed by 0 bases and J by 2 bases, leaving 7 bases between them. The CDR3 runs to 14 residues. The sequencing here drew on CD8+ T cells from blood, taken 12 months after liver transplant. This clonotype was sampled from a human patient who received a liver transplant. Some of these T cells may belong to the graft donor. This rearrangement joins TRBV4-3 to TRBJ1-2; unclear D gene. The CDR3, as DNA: TGCGCCAGCAGCCAAGAAAGAGGGAACTATGGCTACACCTTC. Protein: CASSQERGNYGYTF.